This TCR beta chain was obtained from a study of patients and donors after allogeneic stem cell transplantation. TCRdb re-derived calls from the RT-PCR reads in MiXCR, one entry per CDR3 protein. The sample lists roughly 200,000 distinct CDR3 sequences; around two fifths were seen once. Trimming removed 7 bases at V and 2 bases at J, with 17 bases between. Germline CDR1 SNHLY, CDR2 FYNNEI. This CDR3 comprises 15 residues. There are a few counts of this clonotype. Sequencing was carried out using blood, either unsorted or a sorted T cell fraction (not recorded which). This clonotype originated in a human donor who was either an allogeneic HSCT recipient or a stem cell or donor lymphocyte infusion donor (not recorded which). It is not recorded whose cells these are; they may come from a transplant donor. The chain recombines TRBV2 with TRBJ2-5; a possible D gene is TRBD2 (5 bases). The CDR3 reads CASKRGRLDQETQYF. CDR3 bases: TGTGCCAGCAAAAGAGGGAGACTTGATCAAGAGACCCAGTACTTC.